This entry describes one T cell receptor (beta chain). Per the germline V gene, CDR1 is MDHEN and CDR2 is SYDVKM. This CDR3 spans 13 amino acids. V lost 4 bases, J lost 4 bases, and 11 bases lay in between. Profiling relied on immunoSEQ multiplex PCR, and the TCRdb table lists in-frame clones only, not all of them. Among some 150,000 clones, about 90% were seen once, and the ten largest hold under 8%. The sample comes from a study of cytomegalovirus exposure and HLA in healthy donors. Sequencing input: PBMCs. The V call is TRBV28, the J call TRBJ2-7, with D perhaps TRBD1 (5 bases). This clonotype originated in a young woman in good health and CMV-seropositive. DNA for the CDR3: TGTGCCAGCAGTTGGGGCCCGGTATACGAGCAGTACTTC. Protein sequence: CASSWGPVYEQYF.